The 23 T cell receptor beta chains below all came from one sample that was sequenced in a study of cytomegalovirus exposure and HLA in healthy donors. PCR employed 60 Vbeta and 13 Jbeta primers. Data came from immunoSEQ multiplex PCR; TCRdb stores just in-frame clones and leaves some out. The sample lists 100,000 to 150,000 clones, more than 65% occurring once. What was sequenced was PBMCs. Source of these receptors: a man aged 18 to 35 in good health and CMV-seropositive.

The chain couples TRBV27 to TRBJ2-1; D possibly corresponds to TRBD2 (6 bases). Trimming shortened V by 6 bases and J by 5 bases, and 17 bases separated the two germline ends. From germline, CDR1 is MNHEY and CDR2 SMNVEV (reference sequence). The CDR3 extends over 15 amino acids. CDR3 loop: CASRRDGLPNNEQFF. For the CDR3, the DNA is TGTGCCAGCAGACGGGACGGACTACCTAACAATGAGCAGTTCTTC.

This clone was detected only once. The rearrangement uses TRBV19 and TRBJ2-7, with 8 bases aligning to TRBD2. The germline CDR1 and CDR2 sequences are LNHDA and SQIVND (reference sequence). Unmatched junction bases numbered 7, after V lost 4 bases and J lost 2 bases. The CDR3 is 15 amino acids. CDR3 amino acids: CASSSRRGGTYEQYF. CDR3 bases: TGTGCCAGTAGTAGCCGTCGGGGGGGAACCTACGAGCAGTACTTC.

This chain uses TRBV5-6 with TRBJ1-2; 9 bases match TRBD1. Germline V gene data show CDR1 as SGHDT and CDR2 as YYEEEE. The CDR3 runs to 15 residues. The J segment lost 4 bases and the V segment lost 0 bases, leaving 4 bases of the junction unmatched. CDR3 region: CASSLEQTGGYGYTF. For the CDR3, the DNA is TGTGCCAGCAGCTTGGAACAGACAGGGGGCTATGGCTACACCTTC. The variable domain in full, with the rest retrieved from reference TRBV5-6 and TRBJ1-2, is DAGVTQSPTHLIKTRGQQVTLRCSPKSGHDTVSWYQQALGQGPQFIFQYYEEEERQRGNFPDRFSGHQFPNYSSELNVNALLLGDSALYLCASSLEQTGGYGYTFGSGTRLTVV.

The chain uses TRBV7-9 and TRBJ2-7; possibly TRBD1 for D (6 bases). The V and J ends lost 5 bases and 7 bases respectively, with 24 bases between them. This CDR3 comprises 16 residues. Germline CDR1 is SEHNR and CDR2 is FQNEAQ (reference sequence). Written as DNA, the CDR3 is TGTGCCAGCAGCCAAACAGGGTGGGGAACGGGTGTTGAGCAGTACTTC. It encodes CASSQTGWGTGVEQYF.

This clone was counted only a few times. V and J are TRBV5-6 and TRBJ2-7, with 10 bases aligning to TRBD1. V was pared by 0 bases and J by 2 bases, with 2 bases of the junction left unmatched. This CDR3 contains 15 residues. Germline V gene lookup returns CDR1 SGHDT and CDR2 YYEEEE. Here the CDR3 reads CASSLDGQGAYEQYF. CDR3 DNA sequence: TGTGCCAGCAGCTTGGACGGACAGGGGGCCTACGAGCAGTACTTC.

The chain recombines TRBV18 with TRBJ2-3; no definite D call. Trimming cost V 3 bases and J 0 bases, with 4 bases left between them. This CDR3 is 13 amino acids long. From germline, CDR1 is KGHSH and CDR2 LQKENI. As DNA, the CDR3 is TGTGCCAGCTCACCCTCTAGCACAGATACGCAGTATTTT. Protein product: CASSPSSTDTQYF.

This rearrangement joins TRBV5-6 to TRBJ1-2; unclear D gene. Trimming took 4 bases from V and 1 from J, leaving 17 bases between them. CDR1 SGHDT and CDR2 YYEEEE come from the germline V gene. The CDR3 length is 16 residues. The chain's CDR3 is CASSADSWAVNYGYTF. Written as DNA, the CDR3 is TGTGCCAGCAGCGCTGATTCCTGGGCAGTTAACTATGGCTACACCTTC.

The CDR3 protein is CASSPSGRGHDGYTF. The CDR3 DNA sequence: TGCGCCAGCAGCCCTTCGGGAAGGGGGCACGATGGCTACACCTTC. This rearrangement joins TRBV4-3 to TRBJ1-2; 7 bases map to TRBD1. Losses at the gene ends were 4 bases for V and 6 bases for J; bases not matched to a gene: 11. This CDR3 has 15 amino acids. The germline V gene has CDR1 LGHNA and CDR2 YSLEER.

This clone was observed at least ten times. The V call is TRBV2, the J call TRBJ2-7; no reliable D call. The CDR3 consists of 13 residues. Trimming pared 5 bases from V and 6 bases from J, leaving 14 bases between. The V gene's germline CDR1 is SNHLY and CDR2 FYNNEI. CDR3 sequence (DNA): TGTGCCAGCAGTTTTAACAGCCAGGTCGAGCAGTACTTC. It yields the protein CASSFNSQVEQYF.

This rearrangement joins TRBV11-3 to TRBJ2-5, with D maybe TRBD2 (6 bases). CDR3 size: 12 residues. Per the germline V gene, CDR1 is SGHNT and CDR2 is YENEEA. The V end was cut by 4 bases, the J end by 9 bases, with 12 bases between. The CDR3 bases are TGTGCCAGCAGCTCGGGACCGGGGGCCCAGTACTTC. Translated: CASSSGPGAQYF.

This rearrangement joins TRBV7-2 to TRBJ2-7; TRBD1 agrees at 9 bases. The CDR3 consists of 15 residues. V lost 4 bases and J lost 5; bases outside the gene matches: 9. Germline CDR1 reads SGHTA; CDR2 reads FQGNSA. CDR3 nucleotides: TGTGCCAGCAGCTCCCAAACCGGGACAGGGAACGAGCAGTACTTC. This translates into CASSSQTGTGNEQYF. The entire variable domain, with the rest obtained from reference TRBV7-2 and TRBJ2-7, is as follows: GAGVSQSPSNKVTEKGKDVELRCDPISGHTALYWYRQSLGQGLEFLIYFQGNSAPDKSGLPSDRFSAERTGGSVSTLTIQRTQQEDSAVYLCASSSQTGTGNEQYFGPGTRLTVT.

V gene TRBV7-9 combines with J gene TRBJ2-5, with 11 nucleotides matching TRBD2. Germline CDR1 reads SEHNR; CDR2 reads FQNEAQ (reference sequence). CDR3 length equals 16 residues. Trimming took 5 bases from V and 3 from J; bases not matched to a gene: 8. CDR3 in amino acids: CASSVGLAGAKETQYF. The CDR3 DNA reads TGTGCCAGCAGCGTCGGACTAGCGGGTGCAAAAGAGACCCAGTACTTC. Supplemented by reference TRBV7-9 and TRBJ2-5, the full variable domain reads DTGVSQNPRHKITKRGQNVTFRCDPISEHNRLYWYRQTLGQGPEFLTYFQNEAQLEKSRLLSDRFSAERPKGSFSTLEIQRTEQGDSAMYLCASSVGLAGAKETQYFGPGTRLLVL.

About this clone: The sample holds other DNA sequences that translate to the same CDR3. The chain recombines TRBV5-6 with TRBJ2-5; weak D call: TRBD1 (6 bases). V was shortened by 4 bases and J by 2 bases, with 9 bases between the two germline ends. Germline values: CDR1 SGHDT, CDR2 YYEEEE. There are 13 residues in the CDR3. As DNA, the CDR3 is TGTGCCAGCAGCCGGACAGAGCAAGAGACCCAGTACTTC. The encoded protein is CASSRTEQETQYF.

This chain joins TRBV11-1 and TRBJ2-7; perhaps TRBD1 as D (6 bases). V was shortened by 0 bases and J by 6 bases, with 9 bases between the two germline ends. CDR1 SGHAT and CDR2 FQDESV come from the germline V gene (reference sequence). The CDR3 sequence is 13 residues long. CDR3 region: CASSLARGSEQYF. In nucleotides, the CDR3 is TGTGCCAGCAGCTTAGCGAGGGGGTCCGAGCAGTACTTC.

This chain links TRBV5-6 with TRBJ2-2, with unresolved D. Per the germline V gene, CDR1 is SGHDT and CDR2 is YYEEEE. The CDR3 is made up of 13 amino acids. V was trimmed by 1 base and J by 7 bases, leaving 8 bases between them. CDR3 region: CASSLFGGGELFF. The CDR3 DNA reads TGTGCCAGCAGCTTGTTTGGCGGCGGGGAGCTGTTTTTT.

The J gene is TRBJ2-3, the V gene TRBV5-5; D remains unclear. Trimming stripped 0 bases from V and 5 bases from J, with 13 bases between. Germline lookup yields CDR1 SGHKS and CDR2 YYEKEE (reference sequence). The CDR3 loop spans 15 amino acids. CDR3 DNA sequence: TGTGCCAGCAGCTTGGGGGCCCACGCCTTAGATACGCAGTATTTT. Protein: CASSLGAHALDTQYF.

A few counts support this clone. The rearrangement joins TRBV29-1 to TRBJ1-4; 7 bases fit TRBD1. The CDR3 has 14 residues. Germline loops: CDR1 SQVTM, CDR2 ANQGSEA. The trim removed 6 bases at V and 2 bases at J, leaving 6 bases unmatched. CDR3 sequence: CSVARGVTNEKLFF. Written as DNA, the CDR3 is TGCAGCGTGGCCAGGGGGGTTACTAATGAAAAACTGTTTTTT.

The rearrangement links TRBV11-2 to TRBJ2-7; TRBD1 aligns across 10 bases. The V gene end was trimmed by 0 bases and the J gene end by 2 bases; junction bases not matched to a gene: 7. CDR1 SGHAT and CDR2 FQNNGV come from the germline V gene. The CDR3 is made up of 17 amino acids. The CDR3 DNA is TGTGCCAGCAGCTTAGAGGCCTATGACAGGGGGCCCTACGAGCAGTACTTC. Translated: CASSLEAYDRGPYEQYF.

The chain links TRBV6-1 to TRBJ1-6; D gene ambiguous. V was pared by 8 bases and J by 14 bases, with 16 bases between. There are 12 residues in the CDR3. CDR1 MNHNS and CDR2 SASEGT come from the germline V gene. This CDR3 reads CASHQRTLTLHF. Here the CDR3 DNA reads TGTGCCAGCCACCAACGGACTCTCACCCTCCACTTT.

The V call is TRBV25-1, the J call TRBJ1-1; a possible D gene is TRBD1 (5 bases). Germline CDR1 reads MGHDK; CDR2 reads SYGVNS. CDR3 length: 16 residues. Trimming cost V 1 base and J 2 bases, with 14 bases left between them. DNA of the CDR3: TGTGCCAGCAGTGAATTTTCCGGGGGGGGAAACACTGAAGCTTTCTTT. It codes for CASSEFSGGGNTEAFF.

The DNA of the CDR3 is TGTGCCATCGGGACTTCTGGAAACACCATATATTTT. It translates to CAIGTSGNTIYF. The genes are TRBV10-3 and TRBJ1-3, with D perhaps TRBD1 (5 bases). CDR3 length: 12 residues. The V gene's germline CDR1 is ENHRY and CDR2 SYGVKD. Trimming took off 8 bases at V and 1 base at J, with 6 bases between the two ends.

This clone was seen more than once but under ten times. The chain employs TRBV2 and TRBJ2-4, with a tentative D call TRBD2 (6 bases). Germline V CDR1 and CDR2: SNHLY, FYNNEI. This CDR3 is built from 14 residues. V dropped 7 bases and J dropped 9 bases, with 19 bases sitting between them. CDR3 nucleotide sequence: TGTGCCAGCACGGCGGGGCCCCTTTTTGGCATTCAGTACTTC. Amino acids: CASTAGPLFGIQYF.

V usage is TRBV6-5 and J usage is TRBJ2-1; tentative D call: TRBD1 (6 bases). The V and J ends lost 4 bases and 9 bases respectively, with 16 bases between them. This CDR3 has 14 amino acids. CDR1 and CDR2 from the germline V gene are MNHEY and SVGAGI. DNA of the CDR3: TGTGCCAGCAGTTTCGGCAGGGGATCGGGTGAGCAGTTCTTC. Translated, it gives CASSFGRGSGEQFF.